This paragraph reports one TCR beta chain. No antigen is known for it. The source of the sample is a study of vaccination and CD4 T cells after COVID-19. The wider study: Post-COVID draws followed diagnosis by a median around 92 days (range 35 to 161).

Treatment: approximately 10-day PBMC culture with coronavirus spike peptide pools or control peptides (ViraFEST assay). Using peptide pools, antigen-specific T cells were expanded in ViraFEST before TCRs were sequenced. The CDR3 has 13 amino acids. Germline CDR1 is LNHNV and CDR2 is YYDKDF (reference sequence). With 0 bases removed from V and 4 bases from J, the gap between germline ends came to 7 bases. The Oncomine TCR Beta short-read assay sequenced DNA from cultured CD4+ T cells. Genomic DNA was isolated from cultured CD4+ T cells. TCRdb re-called the PCR reads through MiXCR, storing one row per CDR3 protein. The sample lists 5,500 to 7,500 distinct CDR3 sequences; 56% were seen once.

Sequencing input: CD4+ T cells from blood, cultured in vitro. The clonotype comes from a human donor who had recovered from COVID-19. The chain employs TRBV15 and TRBJ2-7; no reliable D call. Here the CDR3 DNA reads TGTGCCACCAGCAGAGAGTATGAATACGAGCAGTACTTC. It is translated as CATSREYEYEQYF.